The 12 T cell receptor beta chains reported below all come from one sample, sequenced in a study of blood T cell repertoires in COVID-19. Measured with immunoSEQ multiplex PCR; TCRdb has only the in-frame clones, and not every one. The table has 110,000 or so clones, approximately 89% seen once; the top ten hold about 6.1%. Sequencing input: peripheral blood. The receptors here all came from a woman aged 60 to 75 with COVID-19, enrolled during active disease.

CDR3 coding DNA: TGTGCCTGGGGTGGACAGCCCCAGAACTATGGCTACACCTTC. Its protein product is CAWGGQPQNYGYTF. The V call is TRBV30, the J call TRBJ1-2, with D possibly matching TRBD1 (6 bases). Per the germline V gene, CDR1 is GTSNPN and CDR2 is SVGIG (reference sequence). CDR3 length equals 14 residues. Trimming removed 5 bases from V and 2 bases from J, with 15 bases in between.

The rearrangement links TRBV10-3 to TRBJ2-2; the D gene is possibly TRBD2 (5 bases). Germline loops: CDR1 ENHRY, CDR2 SYGVKD. The V end was cut by 0 bases, the J end by 6 bases, with 8 bases between. The length of the CDR3 is 14 residues. The chain's CDR3 is CAISESEAAGELFF. CDR3 DNA sequence: TGTGCCATCAGTGAGTCGGAGGCAGCCGGGGAGCTGTTTTTT.

The rearrangement joins TRBV27 to TRBJ2-5; 12 bases fit TRBD2. The CDR3 extends over 15 amino acids. Germline CDR1 is MNHEY and CDR2 is SMNVEV (reference sequence). Trimming took 6 bases from V and 5 from J; bases not matched to a gene: 7. DNA of the CDR3: TGTGCCAGCAGGCGACTAGCGGGGGCTCAGGAGACCCAGTACTTC. Protein product: CASRRLAGAQETQYF.

The chain carries TRBV10-2 and TRBJ2-3, with 14 bases lining up with TRBD2. CDR1 and CDR2 (germline): WSHSY, SAAADI. V trimming: 5 bases; J trimming: 4 bases; junction bases outside the gene matches: 11. The CDR3 length is 18 residues. CDR3 in amino acids: CASSTGLAGGWHADTQYF. The CDR3 DNA is TGCGCCAGCAGTACCGGACTAGCGGGGGGATGGCACGCAGATACGCAGTATTTT.

The chain combines TRBV19 with TRBJ2-5; the match to TRBD2 covers 15 bases. This CDR3 spans 17 amino acids. V was pared by 7 bases and J by 2 bases, with 8 bases of the junction left unmatched. Germline-derived CDR1 and CDR2 are LNHDA and SQIVND (reference sequence). The CDR3 protein is CASTRDGLAGGQETQYF. Here the CDR3 DNA reads TGTGCCAGTACCAGAGACGGACTAGCGGGGGGGCAAGAGACCCAGTACTTC.

The genes are TRBV4-1 and TRBJ1-3, with a tentative D call TRBD1 (6 bases). The length of the CDR3 is 16 residues. Trimming took off 2 bases at V and 0 bases at J, with 11 bases between the two ends. Germline assignment: CDR1 MGHRA and CDR2 YSYEKL. CDR3 in DNA: TGCGCCAGCAGCCAAACTACAGGGCGCTCTGGAAACACCATATATTTT. This gives the protein CASSQTTGRSGNTIYF.

The chain combines TRBV15 with TRBJ2-2; 12 bases match TRBD1. The CDR3 has 15 amino acids. Unmatched junction bases numbered 2, after V lost 3 bases and J lost 6 bases. Germline CDR1 and CDR2: LNHNV and YYDKDF (reference sequence). CDR3 nucleotides: TGTGCCACCAGCAGGGGACAGGGGGCGGCCGGGGAGCTGTTTTTT. It translates to CATSRGQGAAGELFF.

V usage is TRBV5-4 and J usage is TRBJ1-6; 8 bases fit TRBD1. V was clipped by 3 bases and J by 7 bases; unmatched bases: 9. Germline assignment: CDR1 SGHNT and CDR2 YYREEE (reference sequence). This CDR3 has 16 amino acids. This chain's CDR3 is CASSSSSQGDNSPLHF. CDR3 coding DNA: TGTGCCAGCAGCTCTTCATCACAGGGGGACAATTCACCCCTCCACTTT.

The rearrangement links TRBV10-3 to TRBJ1-3; a weak D match, TRBD1 (6 bases). Germline lookup yields CDR1 ENHRY and CDR2 SYGVKD. The CDR3 runs 17 residues. Trimming shortened V by 7 bases and J by 3 bases, and 22 bases separated the two germline ends. In nucleotides, the CDR3 is TGTGCCATCACCAAACAATGGGCAGGGGAAGGTGGAAACACCATATATTTT. Amino acid sequence: CAITKQWAGEGGNTIYF.

The gene calls are TRBV14 and TRBJ2-7, with D perhaps matching TRBD1 (6 bases). Per the germline V gene, CDR1 is SGHDN and CDR2 is FVKESK. Deletions cut 0 bases from V and 1 base from J, with 22 bases between. The CDR3 has 19 residues. As DNA, the CDR3 is TGTGCCAGCAGCCAAGAAAAAGTGGACAGCATGGGGACATCCTACGAGCAGTACTTC. Translated, it gives CASSQEKVDSMGTSYEQYF.

J is TRBJ2-1 and V is TRBV9; unclear D gene. The germline gives CDR1 SGDLS, CDR2 YYNGEE. The CDR3 has 11 amino acids. V was cut by 0 bases and J by 9 bases, with 4 bases left in between. The CDR3 loop reads CASSVAGEQFF. For the CDR3, the DNA is TGTGCCAGCAGCGTAGCGGGTGAGCAGTTCTTC.

J is TRBJ2-3 and V is TRBV19; D gene ambiguous. The CDR3 loop spans 11 amino acids. Germline V gives CDR1 LNHDA, CDR2 SQIVND (reference sequence). V gave up 7 bases and J gave up 4 bases, with 6 bases separating them. This CDR3 reads CASTEADTQYF. As DNA, the CDR3 is TGTGCCAGTACAGAGGCAGATACGCAGTATTTT.